Listed below are T cell receptor beta chains from one sample, sequenced in a study of shared clonotypes between healthy human individuals. Clones were sequenced by immunoSEQ multiplex PCR, and TCRdb holds only the in-frame ones, with some missing. Altogether some 2,400,000 clones are present, approximately 96% being singletons, with the ten largest covering 0.13%. The sample was naive CD4+ T cells sorted from blood. The receptor set was obtained from a man younger than 35 in good health. Both conserved end residues are part of each CDR3. A D gene is named only where the DNA matches it firmly. Some rows have no size entry. The others give once, few or many, or a class for an expanded clone.

clone size: NA; V gene: TRBV27; J gene: TRBJ2-7; D gene: TRBD1; CDR3 protein: CASSSTGQGAHEQYF; CDR3 DNA: TGTGCCAGCAGTTCGACCGGACAGGGGGCTCATGAGCAGTACTTC
clone size: once; V gene: TRBV5-1; J gene: TRBJ1-5; D gene: NA; CDR3 protein: CASSLERAGQPQHF; CDR3 DNA: TGCGCCAGCAGCTTGGAAAGGGCAGGGCAGCCCCAGCATTTT
clone size: NA; V gene: TRBV7-6; J gene: TRBJ2-5; D gene: NA; CDR3 protein: CASSLVDGAQETQYF; CDR3 DNA: TGTGCCAGCAGCTTAGTGGACGGAGCGCAAGAGACCCAGTACTTC
clone size: NA; V gene: TRBV11-2; J gene: TRBJ2-7; D gene: NA; CDR3 protein: CASSPGGRKGSYEQYF; CDR3 DNA: TGTGCCAGCAGCCCAGGGGGGCGAAAGGGTTCCTACGAGCAGTACTTC
clone size: NA; V gene: TRBV7-2; J gene: TRBJ1-5; D gene: NA; CDR3 protein: CASSLVGTETYQPQHF; CDR3 DNA: TGTGCCAGCAGCTTAGTTGGGACCGAGACTTATCAGCCCCAGCATTTT
clone size: NA; V gene: TRBV18; J gene: TRBJ1-3; D gene: NA; CDR3 protein: CASSPPRSGNTIYF; CDR3 DNA: TGTGCCAGCTCACCACCCAGGTCTGGAAACACCATATATTTT
clone size: once; V gene: TRBV14; J gene: TRBJ2-5; D gene: TRBD1; CDR3 protein: CASSQVQGGLTETQYF; CDR3 DNA: TGTGCCAGCAGCCAGGTACAGGGGGGATTGACGGAGACCCAGTACTTC
clone size: NA; V gene: TRBV6-5; J gene: TRBJ2-7; D gene: NA; CDR3 protein: CASSYSRAGSYEQYF; CDR3 DNA: TGTGCCAGCAGTTACTCGAGGGCAGGGTCCTACGAGCAGTACTTC
clone size: NA; V gene: TRBV5-1; J gene: TRBJ2-7; D gene: NA; CDR3 protein: CASSLDPGEQYF; CDR3 DNA: TGCGCCAGCAGCTTGGATCCGGGCGAGCAGTACTTC
clone size: once; V gene: TRBV5-1; J gene: TRBJ2-5; D gene: TRBD2; CDR3 protein: CASSLELAGGPKTQYF; CDR3 DNA: TGCGCCAGCAGCTTGGAACTAGCGGGAGGGCCGAAGACCCAGTACTTC
clone size: NA; V gene: TRBV5-1; J gene: TRBJ2-2; D gene: NA; CDR3 protein: CASSLSGPDTGELFF; CDR3 DNA: TGCGCCAGCAGCTTGTCCGGGCCGGACACCGGGGAGCTGTTTTTT
clone size: NA; V gene: TRBV6-1; J gene: TRBJ1-5; D gene: NA; CDR3 protein: CASSESGGGSQPQHF; CDR3 DNA: TGTGCCAGCAGTGAGAGTGGGGGAGGATCTCAGCCCCAGCATTTT
clone size: NA; V gene: TRBV6-5; J gene: TRBJ2-7; D gene: NA; CDR3 protein: CASSYSSPDMREQYF; CDR3 DNA: TGTGCCAGCAGTTACTCGAGTCCAGATATGAGGGAGCAGTACTTC
clone size: NA; V gene: TRBV11-2; J gene: TRBJ2-7; D gene: TRBD2; CDR3 protein: CASSLQGSGRGDEQYF; CDR3 DNA: TGTGCCAGCAGCTTACAGGGTAGCGGGAGGGGCGACGAGCAGTACTTC
clone size: NA; V gene: TRBV29-1; J gene: TRBJ2-4; D gene: NA; CDR3 protein: CSVENRSKNIQYF; CDR3 DNA: TGCAGCGTTGAGAACAGGTCTAAAAACATTCAGTACTTC
clone size: NA; V gene: TRBV7-9; J gene: TRBJ2-7; D gene: TRBD2; CDR3 protein: CASSLGAGVSYEQYF; CDR3 DNA: TGTGCCAGCAGCTTAGGAGCGGGAGTAAGCTACGAGCAGTACTTC
clone size: once; V gene: TRBV6-5; J gene: TRBJ2-5; D gene: TRBD1; CDR3 protein: CASRGAQGYQETQYF; CDR3 DNA: TGTGCCAGCAGGGGAGCACAGGGGTACCAAGAGACCCAGTACTTC
clone size: NA; V gene: TRBV30; J gene: TRBJ1-5; D gene: NA; CDR3 protein: CAWSDGHSNQPQHF; CDR3 DNA: TGTGCCTGGAGTGACGGTCATAGCAATCAGCCCCAGCATTTT
clone size: NA; V gene: TRBV18; J gene: TRBJ1-1; D gene: TRBD1; CDR3 protein: CASSTTGDVAFF; CDR3 DNA: TGTGCCAGCTCAACCACAGGGGATGTAGCTTTCTTT
clone size: once; V gene: TRBV15; J gene: TRBJ2-7; D gene: NA; CDR3 protein: CATSRDRASYEQYF; CDR3 DNA: TGTGCCACCAGCAGGGACAGAGCTTCCTACGAGCAGTACTTC
clone size: NA; V gene: TRBV5-1; J gene: TRBJ1-3; D gene: NA; CDR3 protein: CASSLETGSGNTIYF; CDR3 DNA: TGCGCCAGCAGCTTGGAAACAGGGTCCGGAAACACCATATATTTT
clone size: NA; V gene: TRBV11-2; J gene: TRBJ1-2; D gene: TRBD1; CDR3 protein: CASSLDSQGDGYTF; CDR3 DNA: TGTGCCAGCAGCTTAGACTCACAGGGGGACGGCTACACCTTC
clone size: NA; V gene: TRBV14; J gene: TRBJ2-5; D gene: TRBD2; CDR3 protein: CASGLAGTETQYF; CDR3 DNA: TGTGCCAGCGGACTAGCGGGGACAGAGACCCAGTACTTC
clone size: NA; V gene: TRBV5-4; J gene: TRBJ2-3; D gene: NA; CDR3 protein: CASSTTRPTDTQYF; CDR3 DNA: TGTGCCAGCAGCACGACTAGGCCCACAGATACGCAGTATTTT
clone size: NA; V gene: TRBV9; J gene: TRBJ1-5; D gene: NA; CDR3 protein: CASSAGNSNQPQHF; CDR3 DNA: TGTGCCAGCAGCGCAGGTAATAGCAATCAGCCCCAGCATTTT
clone size: NA; V gene: TRBV6-5; J gene: TRBJ2-5; D gene: TRBD1; CDR3 protein: CASRPSGGGETQYF; CDR3 DNA: TGTGCCAGCAGACCCTCAGGGGGTGGGGAGACCCAGTACTTC
clone size: NA; V gene: TRBV28; J gene: TRBJ2-7; D gene: NA; CDR3 protein: CASSPGGPYEQYF; CDR3 DNA: TGTGCCAGCAGCCCCGGGGGGCCCTACGAGCAGTACTTC
clone size: NA; V gene: TRBV18; J gene: TRBJ2-5; D gene: TRBD2; CDR3 protein: CASSPGLAGPETQYF; CDR3 DNA: TGTGCCAGCTCACCAGGACTAGCGGGTCCAGAGACCCAGTACTTC
clone size: NA; V gene: TRBV28; J gene: TRBJ1-2; D gene: NA; CDR3 protein: CASSLRWDGGRNGYTF; CDR3 DNA: TGTGCCAGCAGTTTAAGATGGGATGGGGGGCGAAATGGCTACACCTTC
clone size: NA; V gene: TRBV9; J gene: TRBJ2-2; D gene: NA; CDR3 protein: CASSVQTYTGELFF; CDR3 DNA: TGTGCCAGCAGCGTGCAGACTTACACCGGGGAGCTGTTTTTT
clone size: NA; V gene: TRBV2; J gene: TRBJ1-5; D gene: NA; CDR3 protein: CASSDGGPNQPQHF; CDR3 DNA: TGTGCCAGCAGTGATGGGGGGCCGAATCAGCCCCAGCATTTT
clone size: NA; V gene: TRBV7-2; J gene: TRBJ2-2; D gene: TRBD2; CDR3 protein: CASSLGLGGTGELFF; CDR3 DNA: TGTGCCAGCAGCTTGGGACTAGGGGGAACCGGGGAGCTGTTTTTT
clone size: once; V gene: TRBV5-8; J gene: TRBJ2-2; D gene: NA; CDR3 protein: CASSLVESASNTGELFF; CDR3 DNA: TGTGCCAGCAGCTTGGTCGAGTCAGCCTCGAACACCGGGGAGCTGTTTTTT
clone size: NA; V gene: TRBV2; J gene: TRBJ1-4; D gene: NA; CDR3 protein: CASSELKGNEKLFF; CDR3 DNA: TGTGCCAGCAGTGAATTGAAGGGAAATGAAAAACTGTTTTTT
clone size: NA; V gene: TRBV6-4; J gene: TRBJ2-1; D gene: TRBD1; CDR3 protein: CASSYRDRGINEQFF; CDR3 DNA: TGTGCCAGCAGCTACCGGGACAGGGGGATAAATGAGCAGTTCTTC
clone size: NA; V gene: TRBV19; J gene: TRBJ1-2; D gene: TRBD1; CDR3 protein: CASSQGDTQNYGYTF; CDR3 DNA: TGTGCCAGTAGTCAGGGGGACACCCAGAACTATGGCTACACCTTC
clone size: NA; V gene: TRBV7-2; J gene: TRBJ2-5; D gene: NA; CDR3 protein: CASSLELQETQYF; CDR3 DNA: TGTGCCAGCAGCTTAGAGCTTCAAGAGACCCAGTACTTC
clone size: once; V gene: TRBV5-1; J gene: TRBJ2-1; D gene: NA; CDR3 protein: CASSLRLVYNEQFF; CDR3 DNA: TGCGCCAGCAGCTTGCGACTCGTTTACAATGAGCAGTTCTTC
clone size: NA; V gene: TRBV5-1; J gene: TRBJ1-4; D gene: TRBD1; CDR3 protein: CASSFEGTGSEKLFF; CDR3 DNA: TGCGCCAGCAGCTTTGAAGGGACAGGGTCGGAAAAACTGTTTTTT
clone size: NA; V gene: TRBV6-5; J gene: TRBJ2-2; D gene: NA; CDR3 protein: CASSYSGRNTGELFF; CDR3 DNA: TGTGCCAGCAGTTACTCTGGCAGAAACACCGGGGAGCTGTTTTTT
clone size: NA; V gene: TRBV6-5; J gene: TRBJ1-3; D gene: NA; CDR3 protein: CASSTGAAGGNTIYF; CDR3 DNA: TGTGCCAGCAGTACCGGGGCGGCAGGTGGAAACACCATATATTTT
clone size: NA; V gene: TRBV27; J gene: TRBJ1-1; D gene: NA; CDR3 protein: CASSRPGGTEAFF; CDR3 DNA: TGTGCCAGCAGTCGTCCCGGGGGGACTGAAGCTTTCTTT